The clone carrying this T cell receptor beta chain was recorded once. Its antigen is unidentified. The record originates from a study of shared clonotypes between healthy human individuals. Germline CDR1 MDHEN, CDR2 SYDVKM. Trimming at V came to 8 bases and at J to 7 bases, leaving 5 bases not matched to a gene. CDR3 size: 13 residues. Here immunoSEQ multiplex PCR was the method, and the copy in TCRdb shows in-frame clones only, minus some. This sample has some 500,000 clones, with around 80% found just once. Findings and caveats of the study: Read depth was anticipated to influence clonotype sharing among donors. Few donors limited the genetic and exposure-history diversity represented.

Material: PBMCs. This sequence originates from a woman in her thirties or forties in good health. Some clones in this sample may be carry-over from other donors' samples. The rearrangement links TRBV28 to TRBJ2-1, with 10 nucleotides matching TRBD2. The CDR3 nucleotides are TGTGCCAGCGTTCTAGCGGGAGATAATGAGCAGTTCTTC. This translates into CASVLAGDNEQFF.